Presented here are 28 T cell receptor beta chains from one specimen sequenced in a study of T cell repertoires in cytomegalovirus infection. Using its own MiXCR run on the reads, TCRdb lists one record per CDR3 protein. The table has just over 150,000 distinct CDR3 sequences, 23% seen once. Sequencing input: PBMCs. All receptors derive from a human donor in good health (CMV status not recorded). Some clones in this sample may be carry-over from other donors' samples.

J is TRBJ1-2 and V is TRBV29-1; a possible D gene is TRBD1 (5 bases). Germline CDR1 is SQVTM and CDR2 is ANQGSEA. This CDR3 is 16 amino acids long. V was cut by 3 bases and J by 1 base, with 18 bases left in between. As DNA, the CDR3 is TGCAGCGTTGAGGGCCCAGGGAGGAGAGGTAACTATGGCTACACCTTC. It yields the protein CSVEGPGRRGNYGYTF.

To note about this clonotype: A much bigger clone sits one base away, suggesting this may be a read error. V is TRBV7-2 and J is TRBJ1-5; 8 positions agree with TRBD1. Germline CDR1 and CDR2: SGHTA and FQGNSA. CDR3 length equals 17 residues. The CDR3 DNA sequence: TGTGCCAGCAGCCCCCGGGACAGGACGTATAGCAATCAGCCCCTGCATTTT. Translation: CASSPRDRTYSNQPLHF.

A single count supports this clonotype. The chain combines TRBV2 with TRBJ2-1; D might be TRBD2 (6 bases). Germline V gene data show CDR1 as SNHLY and CDR2 as FYNNEI. CDR3 length: 13 residues. V was clipped by 6 bases and J by 9 bases, with 15 bases between them. In nucleotides, the CDR3 is TGTGCCAGCAGGGCGGGACTGGCTATTGAGCAGTTCTTC. Translating it yields CASRAGLAIEQFF.

This rearrangement joins TRBV20-1 to TRBJ1-5; 8 positions match TRBD1. The V gene end was trimmed by 1 base and the J gene end by 5 bases; junction bases not matched to a gene: 7. CDR1 is DFQATT, CDR2 SNEGSKA, per germline (reference sequence). The CDR3 loop spans 15 amino acids. The CDR3 loop is CSARGLQGDHQPQHF. CDR3 bases: TGCAGTGCTAGAGGATTACAGGGGGACCATCAGCCCCAGCATTTT.

The CDR3 protein is CASTRKREAWEQFF. Written as DNA, the CDR3 is TGTGCCAGCACGAGGAAGCGGGAGGCTTGGGAGCAGTTCTTC. V usage is TRBV6-2 or TRBV6-3 and J usage is TRBJ2-1, with TRBD2 identical over 9 bases. Germline V gene sequence: CDR1 MNHEY, CDR2 SVGEGT. There are 14 residues in the CDR3. The junction had 11 bases not matched to a gene; V was cut back by 7 bases and J by 10 bases.

This clonotype occurred many times. The V gene is TRBV27, the J gene TRBJ1-5, with a weak D call TRBD1 (6 bases). Germline lookup yields CDR1 MNHEY and CDR2 SMNVEV (reference sequence). This CDR3 comprises 15 residues. V was pared by 5 bases and J by 2 bases, with 13 bases between. The CDR3 region is CASSPTGFGNQPQHF. For the CDR3, the DNA is TGTGCCAGCAGTCCCACAGGGTTCGGCAATCAGCCCCAGCATTTT.

The gene calls are TRBV20-1 and TRBJ2-2, with D perhaps matching TRBD1 (6 bases). V lost 5 bases and J lost 4, with 14 bases in between. The CDR3 runs 14 residues. Germline CDR1 is DFQATT and CDR2 is SNEGSKA (reference sequence). In nucleotides, the CDR3 is TGCAGTGCTCCTGTCGGACAGCTCACCGGGGAGCTGTTTTTT. It codes for CSAPVGQLTGELFF.

The V and J genes are TRBV5-6 and TRBJ2-3, with D perhaps TRBD1 (6 bases). The V end was cut by 3 bases, the J end by 4 bases, with 24 bases between. This CDR3 contains 18 residues. Germline CDR1 is SGHDT and CDR2 is YYEEEE. The CDR3 sequence: CASSSAGTRLLRPDTQYF. CDR3 nucleotides: TGTGCCAGCAGCTCGGCCGGGACAAGGCTTCTTCGGCCAGATACGCAGTATTTT. Looking up the rest from reference TRBV5-6 and TRBJ2-3 gives the full variable domain: DAGVTQSPTHLIKTRGQQVTLRCSPKSGHDTVSWYQQALGQGPQFIFQYYEEEERQRGNFPDRFSGHQFPNYSSELNVNALLLGDSALYLCASSSAGTRLLRPDTQYFGPGTRLTVL.

The table lists this clonotype with a few counts. This rearrangement joins TRBV28 to TRBJ2-3; 8 bases are shared with TRBD1. CDR3 length equals 14 residues. With 6 bases clipped from V and 2 bases from J, the junction kept 4 bases outside the gene matches. Germline V lookup: CDR1 MDHEN, CDR2 SYDVKM. CDR3 sequence reads: CASRRTGSTDTQYF. The DNA of the CDR3 is TGTGCCAGCAGAAGGACAGGGTCCACAGATACGCAGTATTTT.

There are many counts of this clonotype. V and J are TRBV7-2 and TRBJ1-6, with 8 bases identical to TRBD1. The CDR3 runs 14 residues. The junction had 5 bases not matched to a gene; V was cut back by 4 bases and J by 9 bases. Germline V gene sequence: CDR1 SGHTA, CDR2 FQGNSA. The CDR3 DNA is TGTGCCAGCAGCTCCGGACAGGGCACTTCACCCCTCCACTTT. This translates into CASSSGQGTSPLHF.

This clonotype was seen many times. J is TRBJ2-3 and V is TRBV12-3 or TRBV12-4, with D tentatively TRBD1 or TRBD2 (6 bases each). This CDR3 has 14 residues. The V and J ends lost 5 bases and 2 bases respectively, with 11 bases between them. The CDR3 region is CASSQGGPTDTQYF. The CDR3, as DNA: TGTGCCAGCAGTCAAGGGGGGCCCACAGATACGCAGTATTTT.

This clonotype appeared a few times. This rearrangement joins TRBV7-2 to TRBJ2-4, with D perhaps matching TRBD1 (6 bases). The CDR3 spans 15 residues. V lost 1 base and J 0 bases, leaving 7 bases between the germline ends. Looked up from germline, CDR1 is SGHTA and CDR2 is FQGNSA. CDR3 loop: CASSLGGLAKNIQYF. In DNA form, the CDR3 reads TGTGCCAGCAGCTTAGGGGGGCTAGCCAAAAACATTCAGTACTTC.

The chain uses TRBV19 and TRBJ2-7; TRBD1 might be the D (6 bases). Germline V gives CDR1 LNHDA, CDR2 SQIVND (reference sequence). V shed 4 bases and J shed 4 bases, with 17 bases lying between them. This CDR3 region has 15 residues. The DNA of the CDR3 is TGTGCCAGTAGTACCGGACAGAAAGACCCTTACGAGCAGTACTTC. It specifies CASSTGQKDPYEQYF.

This clonotype has only a few counts. The chain combines TRBV20-1 with TRBJ2-2, with D tentatively TRBD1 or TRBD2 (5 bases each). Germline CDR1 is DFQATT and CDR2 is SNEGSKA (reference sequence). CDR3 size: 14 residues. CDR3 amino acids: CSVPGRPNTGELFF. In DNA, the CDR3 is TGCAGCGTTCCGGGACGCCCGAACACCGGGGAGCTGTTTTTT.

The sample holds many counts of this clonotype. The chain has TRBV7-2 and TRBJ1-2, with D unclear. This CDR3 spans 14 amino acids. Germline CDR1 and CDR2: SGHTA and FQGNSA. V was shortened by 0 bases and J by 4 bases, with 9 bases between the two germline ends. In DNA, the CDR3 is TGTGCCAGCAGCTTAGCGACTCCTCGCTATGGCTACACCTTC. Translated, it gives CASSLATPRYGYTF.

The chain carries TRBV7-2 and TRBJ2-1; D is possibly TRBD2 (7 bases). With 4 bases removed from V and 7 bases from J, the gap between germline ends came to 17 bases. Germline V gives CDR1 SGHTA, CDR2 FQGNSA. CDR3 size: 15 residues. The CDR3 region has the DNA TGTGCCAGCAGCTCTCTCTGGGGGGGCCAGAATGAGCAGTTCTTC. This sequence encodes CASSSLWGGQNEQFF.

This clonotype was observed a handful of times. The chain has TRBV18 and TRBJ2-7, with D uncertain. The CDR3 covers 14 residues. Between the trimmed V and J ends, which lost 3 bases and 1 base, there was a span of 10 bases. Germline CDR1 and CDR2: KGHSH and LQKENI. DNA for the CDR3: TGTGCCAGCTCACCGACACCTGAATCCTACGAGCAGTACTTC. It yields the protein CASSPTPESYEQYF.

The rearrangement links TRBV11-3 to TRBJ2-3; TRBD2 is a possible D gene (6 bases). The ends were cut back, 5 bases at V and 4 bases at J, with 22 bases in the middle. Germline CDR1 is SGHNT and CDR2 is YENEEA. The CDR3 runs to 17 residues. CDR3 nucleotides: TGTGCCAGCAGCCACCCTTTCGGGGGTCCACTTCCAGATACGCAGTATTTT. Protein: CASSHPFGGPLPDTQYF.

There are many counts of this clonotype. The V gene is TRBV7-2, the J gene TRBJ2-3; D is possibly TRBD2 (5 bases). V gave up 2 bases and J gave up 4 bases, with 10 bases separating them. Looked up from germline, CDR1 is SGHTA and CDR2 is FQGNSA. The CDR3 covers 14 residues. Here the CDR3 reads CASSLTRRADTQYF. CDR3 DNA sequence: TGTGCCAGCAGCTTAACTAGAAGGGCAGATACGCAGTATTTT. The full variable domain, with the rest looked up from reference TRBV7-2 and TRBJ2-3, is GAGVSQSPSNKVTEKGKDVELRCDPISGHTALYWYRQSLGQGLEFLIYFQGNSAPDKSGLPSDRFSAERTGGSVSTLTIQRTQQEDSAVYLCASSLTRRADTQYFGPGTRLTVL.

A few counts support this clonotype. The chain couples TRBV7-9 to TRBJ2-5; either TRBD1 or TRBD2 may fit D (5 bases each). Germline V gives CDR1 SEHNR, CDR2 FQNEAQ (reference sequence). The CDR3 has 15 residues. Trimming left V 5 bases short and J 1 base short, with 14 bases between. CDR3: CASSPLFGTQETQYF. In DNA form, the CDR3 reads TGTGCCAGCAGCCCCCTTTTCGGGACCCAAGAGACCCAGTACTTC.

This clonotype was recorded many times. J is TRBJ2-5 and V is TRBV7-8, with TRBD2 identical over 14 bases. Germline-derived CDR1 and CDR2 are SGHVS and FQNEAQ. With 5 bases clipped from V and 0 bases from J, the junction kept 2 bases outside the gene matches. The CDR3 sequence is 16 residues long. CDR3 sequence: CASSTGLAGDQETQYF. The CDR3 DNA is TGTGCCAGCAGCACGGGACTAGCGGGGGACCAAGAGACCCAGTACTTC.

V is TRBV12-3 or TRBV12-4 and J is TRBJ1-5, with a weak D call TRBD1 (6 bases). Trimming shortened V by 5 bases and J by 1 base, and 12 bases separated the two germline ends. CDR3 length: 15 residues. For the CDR3, the DNA is TGTGCCAGCAGTGCAGACAGGTTAAGCAATCAGCCCCAGCATTTT. Its protein is CASSADRLSNQPQHF.

The table lists this clonotype with many counts. J is TRBJ1-2 and V is TRBV6-5; a possible D gene is TRBD1 (6 bases). The CDR3 is 15 amino acids. Trimming left V 2 bases short and J 4 bases short, with 14 bases between. In germline, CDR1 is MNHEY, CDR2 SVGAGI. CDR3 region: CASSYNRGGGYGYTF. CDR3 DNA sequence: TGTGCCAGCAGTTACAATCGCGGGGGCGGCTATGGCTACACCTTC.

In this sample, this clonotype turned up many times. The V and J genes are TRBV7-9 and TRBJ1-2; 9 bases line up with TRBD1. Germline V lookup: CDR1 SEHNR, CDR2 FQNEAQ (reference sequence). CDR3 length equals 15 residues. V trimming: 1 base; J trimming: 7 bases; junction bases outside the gene matches: 7. The CDR3: CASSLGTGERLGYTF. The CDR3 DNA reads TGTGCCAGCAGCTTAGGGACAGGGGAGAGGCTTGGCTACACCTTC.

V and J are TRBV20-1 and TRBJ1-5, with 9 bases matching TRBD1. In germline, CDR1 is DFQATT, CDR2 SNEGSKA (reference sequence). The ends lost 2 bases at V and 7 bases at J; junction bases unmatched: 9. The CDR3 sequence is 15 residues long. For the CDR3, the DNA is TGCAGTGCTAGACCTACAGGGGGCGCCGGGCAGCCCCAGCATTTT. Encoded protein: CSARPTGGAGQPQHF.

This clonotype was observed a handful of times. This sequence joins TRBV7-3 and TRBJ1-2, with D possibly TRBD1 on 6 matching bases. This CDR3 has 14 amino acids. With 0 bases removed from V and 8 bases from J, the gap between germline ends came to 13 bases. CDR1 and CDR2 from the germline V gene are SGHTA and FQGTGA. The CDR3 DNA follows: TGTGCCAGCAGCTTAACCCCGGGGGCGGGGGGCTACACCTTC. Encoded protein: CASSLTPGAGGYTF.

CDR3 in amino acids: CASSLGSSGPIAQYF. CDR3 DNA: TGTGCCAGCAGCCTCGGGTCTAGCGGGCCTATAGCGCAGTATTTT. This chain uses TRBV28 with TRBJ2-3; 8 nucleotides match TRBD2. CDR1 is MDHEN and CDR2 is SYDVKM in the germline V gene. The CDR3 sequence is 15 residues long. J gave up 10 bases and V 6 bases, and 15 bases lay outside the gene matches.

Written as DNA, the CDR3 is TGTGCCAGCAGCTTGGTCTGCTTGGGGACTCCCTCCTACGAGCAGTACTTC. Its translation is CASSLVCLGTPSYEQYF. The chain links TRBV5-6 to TRBJ2-7, with D maybe TRBD2 (6 bases). Germline lookup yields CDR1 SGHDT and CDR2 YYEEEE. The V end lost 0 bases, the J end lost 0 bases, and 16 bases lay between the germline ends. This CDR3 is 17 amino acids long.